This TCR beta chain originates from a study of cytomegalovirus exposure and HLA in healthy donors. The germline gives CDR1 MNHNS, CDR2 SASEGT. Losses at the gene ends were 3 bases for V and 6 bases for J; bases not matched to a gene: 5. This CDR3 has 14 amino acids. The PCR used 60 Vbeta and 13 Jbeta primers. Only in-frame clones appear in the TCRdb table, and some are missing; sequencing was by immunoSEQ multiplex PCR. The sample contains about 130,000 clones, approximately 8.7% of which appear only once. This clonotype originated in a man aged 35 to 55 in good health and CMV-seronegative. The chain combines TRBV6-1 with TRBJ2-1; 7 positions match TRBD1. Sequenced input: PBMCs. CDR3 DNA sequence: TGTGCCAGCAGTGAGCGCAACAGGGGCAATGAGCAGTTCTTC. Translation gives CASSERNRGNEQFF.